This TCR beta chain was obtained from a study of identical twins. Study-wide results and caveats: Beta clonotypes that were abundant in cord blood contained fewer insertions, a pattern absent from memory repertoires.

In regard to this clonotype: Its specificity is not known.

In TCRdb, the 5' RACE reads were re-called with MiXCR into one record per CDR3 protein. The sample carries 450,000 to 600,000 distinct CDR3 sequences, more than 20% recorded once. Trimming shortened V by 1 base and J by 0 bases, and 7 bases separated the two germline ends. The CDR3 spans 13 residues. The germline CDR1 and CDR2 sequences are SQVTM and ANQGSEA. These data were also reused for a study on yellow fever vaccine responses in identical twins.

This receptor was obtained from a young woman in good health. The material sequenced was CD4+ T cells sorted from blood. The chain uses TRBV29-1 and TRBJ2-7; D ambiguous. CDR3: CSVEVQDSYEQYF. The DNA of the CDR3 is TGCAGCGTTGAAGTTCAAGACTCCTACGAGCAGTACTTC.